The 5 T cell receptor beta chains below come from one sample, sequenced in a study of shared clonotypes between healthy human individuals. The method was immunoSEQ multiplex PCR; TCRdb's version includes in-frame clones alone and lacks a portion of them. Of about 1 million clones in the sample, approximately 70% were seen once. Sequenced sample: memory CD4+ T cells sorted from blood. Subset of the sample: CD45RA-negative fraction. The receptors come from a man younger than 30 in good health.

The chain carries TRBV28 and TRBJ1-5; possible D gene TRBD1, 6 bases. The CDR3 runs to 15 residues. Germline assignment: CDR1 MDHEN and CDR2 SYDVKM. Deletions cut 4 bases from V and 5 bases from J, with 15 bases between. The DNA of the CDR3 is TGTGCCAGCAGTTCCTCAGGGGCGGCGGATCAGCCCCAGCATTTT. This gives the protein CASSSSGAADQPQHF.

The CDR3 sequence is CASSTTGSGEPQHF. CDR3 DNA: TGTGCCAGCTCAACTACAGGGTCGGGTGAGCCCCAGCATTTT. The rearrangement links TRBV18 to TRBJ1-5, with D possibly TRBD1 on 6 matching bases. V lost 5 bases, J lost 8 bases, and 16 bases lay in between. CDR3 length: 14 amino acids. Germline V CDR1 and CDR2: KGHSH, LQKENI.

CDR3 amino acids: CASSPGSTELETQYF. In DNA form, the CDR3 reads TGTGCCAGCTCACCAGGGTCGACGGAATTAGAGACCCAGTACTTC. This chain links TRBV18 with TRBJ2-5, with D unresolved. This CDR3 is 15 amino acids long. Germline V gene data show CDR1 as KGHSH and CDR2 as LQKENI. The germline V and J ends were trimmed by 2 bases and 4 bases, with 14 bases remaining between them.

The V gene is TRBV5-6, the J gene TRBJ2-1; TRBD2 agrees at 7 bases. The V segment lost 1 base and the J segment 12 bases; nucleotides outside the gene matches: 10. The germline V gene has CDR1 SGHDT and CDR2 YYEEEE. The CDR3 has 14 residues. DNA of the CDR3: TGTGCCAGCAGCTTGTGGTTAAGACCGGGGGGGCAGTTCTTC. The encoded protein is CASSLWLRPGGQFF.

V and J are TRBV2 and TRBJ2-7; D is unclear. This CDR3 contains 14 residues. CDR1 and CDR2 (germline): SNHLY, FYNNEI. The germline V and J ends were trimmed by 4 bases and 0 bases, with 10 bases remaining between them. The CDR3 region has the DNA TGTGCCAGCAGTGGATACGGCGGCTCCTACGAGCAGTACTTC. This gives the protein CASSGYGGSYEQYF.